The 16 T cell receptor beta chains below come from one sample, sequenced in a study of cytomegalovirus exposure and HLA in healthy donors (dated by TCRdb to 2015 to 2018). Preparation of the library involved the immunoSEQ multiplex PCR assay. A mixture of 60 forward primers for TCR Vbeta segments and 13 reverse primers for TCR Jbeta segments was used in the multiplex PCR. The clones in this table, taken by TCRdb from immuneACCESS, are in-frame only. Not every clone is retained; where verified, under half of the shortfall comes from an unresolved V gene, and the cause of the rest is unknown. The table for this sample shows about 150,000 clones. 1.5% to 2% of the sample is taken by the ten largest. Sequenced: PBMCs. These receptors were taken from a woman aged 45-65 years in good health and CMV-seronegative.

This chain joins TRBV23-1 and TRBJ1-2, with 7 bases that match TRBD1. TRBV23-1 is reported as an ORF; its role is uncertain. The CDR3 spans 14 residues. Unmatched junction bases numbered 6, after V lost 4 bases and J lost 4 bases. CDR3 sequence reads: CASSPQGRGYGYTF. In DNA, the CDR3 is TGCGCCAGCAGTCCACAGGGGCGTGGCTATGGCTACACCTTC.

The chain has TRBV11-1 and TRBJ2-7; 12 bases are shared with TRBD2. CDR1 and CDR2 from the germline V gene are SGHAT and FQDESV (reference sequence). Losses at the gene ends were 5 bases for V and 2 bases for J; bases not matched to a gene: 7. The CDR3 sequence is 16 residues long. The DNA for the CDR3 is TGTGCCAGCAGCCAACCGGGACTAGCGGGTACCTACGAGCAGTACTTC. It specifies CASSQPGLAGTYEQYF.

The rearrangement uses TRBV29-1 and TRBJ1-1; 12 nucleotides match TRBD1. With V trimmed by 6 bases and J by 5 bases, 10 bases remained unmatched. This CDR3 region has 15 residues. Germline-derived CDR1 and CDR2 are SQVTM and ANQGSEA. The CDR3: CSVRGTGGIGTEAFF. DNA for the CDR3: TGCAGCGTACGCGGGACAGGGGGCATTGGGACTGAAGCTTTCTTT.

The rearrangement uses TRBV29-1 and TRBJ2-2; 7 nucleotides match TRBD1. Trimming took 5 bases from V and 2 from J; bases not matched to a gene: 2. The CDR3 contains 13 residues. CDR1 and CDR2 (germline): SQVTM, ANQGSEA. CDR3: CSVRDRNTGELFF. The CDR3, as DNA: TGCAGCGTTAGGGACAGAAACACCGGGGAGCTGTTTTTT.

The chain employs TRBV15 and TRBJ2-7; D unclear. The V gene's germline CDR1 is LNHNV and CDR2 YYDKDF (reference sequence). The ends were cut back, 1 base at V and 1 base at J, with 8 bases in the middle. This CDR3 spans 14 amino acids. As DNA, the CDR3 is TGTGCCACCAGCAGAGCTACGGTTTCCTACGAGCAGTACTTC. It is translated as CATSRATVSYEQYF.

The chain is built from TRBV30 and TRBJ2-7; the D gene is possibly TRBD1 (6 bases). The CDR3 runs 15 residues. Germline values: CDR1 GTSNPN, CDR2 SVGIG (reference sequence). V was clipped by 2 bases and J by 1 base, with 15 bases between them. The CDR3 nucleotides are TGTGCCTGGAGTTTTATAGGACAGAAATCCTACGAGCAGTACTTC. It specifies CAWSFIGQKSYEQYF.

The chain employs TRBV5-1 and TRBJ2-1; 7 nucleotides agree with TRBD1. Germline loops: CDR1 SGHRS, CDR2 YFSETQ. Trimming removed 4 bases from V and 7 bases from J; junction bases left unmatched: 2. The length of the CDR3 is 12 residues. The CDR3 sequence: CASSPGQNEQFF. CDR3 bases: TGCGCCAGCAGCCCGGGACAGAATGAGCAGTTCTTC.

This chain joins TRBV9 and TRBJ2-1; D is ambiguous. The CDR3 totals 11 residues. Germline CDR1 is SGDLS and CDR2 is YYNGEE. The ends were cut back, 4 bases at V and 10 bases at J, with 9 bases in the middle. The CDR3 region is CASSLTREQFF. DNA of the CDR3: TGTGCCAGCAGCTTAACGCGGGAGCAGTTCTTC.

This chain links TRBV5-1 with TRBJ1-5; the D gene is possibly TRBD1 (5 bases). V shed 0 bases and J shed 7 bases, with 14 bases lying between them. Germline V CDR1 and CDR2: SGHRS, YFSETQ. The CDR3 contains 15 residues. The CDR3 sequence: CASSLAGDWGQPQHF. CDR3 in DNA: TGCGCCAGCAGCTTGGCGGGGGATTGGGGACAGCCCCAGCATTTT.

The V call is TRBV6-6, the J call TRBJ1-2, with D unresolved. CDR1 is MNHNY, CDR2 SVGAGI, per germline (reference sequence). V gave up 7 bases and J gave up 3 bases, with 12 bases separating them. CDR3 length: 13 residues. The CDR3 spells CASTDTGDYGYTF. In DNA, the CDR3 is TGTGCCAGCACCGATACGGGAGACTATGGCTACACCTTC.

This sequence joins TRBV19 and TRBJ1-5; TRBD1 aligns across 7 bases. The V segment lost 1 base and the J segment 5 bases; nucleotides outside the gene matches: 5. This CDR3 has 15 residues. CDR1 is LNHDA, CDR2 SQIVND, per germline (reference sequence). The CDR3 coding sequence is TGTGCCAGTAGTATAGTCCGACAGGGCCATCAGCCCCAGCATTTT. Amino acids: CASSIVRQGHQPQHF.

The rearrangement joins TRBV6-6 to TRBJ1-5; D may be TRBD1 (6 bases). The germline V and J ends were trimmed by 6 bases and 0 bases, with 15 bases remaining between them. Looked up from germline, CDR1 is MNHNY and CDR2 is SVGAGI (reference sequence). CDR3 size: 16 residues. CDR3 DNA sequence: TGTGCCAGCAGACGTGGGACAATTCATAGCAATCAGCCCCAGCATTTT. It is translated as CASRRGTIHSNQPQHF.

J is TRBJ2-1 and V is TRBV9, with 10 bases that match TRBD2. V lost 0 bases to trimming and J lost 4 bases; unmatched junction nucleotides: 1. CDR1 SGDLS and CDR2 YYNGEE come from the germline V gene. CDR3 length equals 15 residues. The CDR3 reads CASSVELAGYNEQFF. The CDR3 coding sequence is TGTGCCAGCAGCGTAGAACTAGCGGGGTACAATGAGCAGTTCTTC.

The chain couples TRBV5-4 to TRBJ2-3; 10 bases line up with TRBD2. V was clipped by 3 bases and J by 2 bases; unmatched bases: 3. The CDR3 is made up of 15 amino acids. Looked up from germline, CDR1 is SGHNT and CDR2 is YYREEE (reference sequence). CDR3 coding DNA: TGTGCCAGCAGCTCCGGGACTAGCGACACAGATACGCAGTATTTT. Translation: CASSSGTSDTDTQYF. Variable domain in full (rest from reference TRBV5-4 and TRBJ2-3): ETGVTQSPTHLIKTRGQQVTLRCSSQSGHNTVSWYQQALGQGPQFIFQYYREEENGRGNFPPRFSGLQFPNYSSELNVNALELDDSALYLCASSSGTSDTDTQYFGPGTRLTVL.

The rearrangement uses TRBV19 and TRBJ1-2; D not certain. This CDR3 contains 13 residues. Trimming took 5 bases from V and 1 from J, leaving 8 bases between them. Germline CDR1 and CDR2: LNHDA and SQIVND (reference sequence). The CDR3 DNA sequence: TGTGCCAGTAGTGAGACGGGTAACTATGGCTACACCTTC. Amino acids: CASSETGNYGYTF.

V is TRBV7-3 and J is TRBJ2-1, with 13 bases identical to TRBD2. CDR3 size: 15 residues. CDR1 is SGHTA, CDR2 FQGTGA, per germline. Trimming cost V 5 bases and J 7 bases; bases outside gene matches: 5. The CDR3 bases are TGTGCCAGCAGCGAGACTAGCGGGGGGCTGAATGAGCAGTTCTTC. Translated, it gives CASSETSGGLNEQFF.